This T cell receptor (beta chain) was captured by sequencing in a study of blood T cell repertoires in COVID-19. Study summary: Italy, Spain and the United States were the sources of the convalescent and acute COVID-19 samples.

Shortly before study entry, within 2 weeks, exposed participants had met a COVID-19 case. Germline V gene data show CDR1 as KGHSH and CDR2 as LQKENI. V dropped 6 bases and J dropped 3; count of bases not matched to a gene: 5. The CDR3 runs to 15 residues. Assay: immunoSEQ multiplex PCR; the TCRdb copy retains only in-frame clones and omits some. The top ten hold about 3.6% of the sample, which has about 240,000 clones, around four fifths seen once. This TCR was recovered from a woman in her 40s who had been exposed to COVID-19. The J gene is TRBJ2-3, the V gene TRBV18, with 11 bases lining up with TRBD1. Sequencing was carried out using PBMCs or T cells enriched from blood (not recorded which). In DNA form, the CDR3 reads TGTGCCAGCTCCCCCCGGGACAGGGGGACAGATACGCAGTATTTT. Encoded protein: CASSPRDRGTDTQYF. The full variable domain, its missing parts supplied by reference TRBV18 and TRBJ2-3, is NAGVMQNPRHLVRRRGQEARLRCSPMKGHSHVYWYRQLPEEGLKFMVYLQKENIIDESGMPKERFSAEFPKEGPSILRIQQVVRGDSAAYFCASSPRDRGTDTQYFGPGTRLTVL.